The 14 T cell receptor beta chains in this list originate from one sample, sequenced in a study of Ad26.COV2.S vaccination and SARS-CoV-2 variants. Measured with immunoSEQ multiplex PCR; TCRdb has only the in-frame clones, and not every one. The sample shows roughly 680,000 clones, 70% to 90% of them seen only once. Treatment given: some 20 received Ad26.COV2.S at low or high dose, single or two shots; about five received placebo; per-sample allocation not given. Sampling took place 63 days after the first vaccine or placebo injection. This specimen was peripheral blood, taken in a trial of Ad26.COV2.S vaccine versus placebo. The receptors originated from a person aged 18-65 years who received the Ad26.COV2.S COVID-19 vaccine or a placebo.

This sequence joins TRBV7-9 and TRBJ1-1, with D tentatively TRBD1 (5 bases). V shed 6 bases and J shed 2 bases, with 16 bases lying between them. Per the germline V gene, CDR1 is SEHNR and CDR2 is FQNEAQ (reference sequence). This CDR3 comprises 15 residues. The CDR3 reads CASSPPGTANTEAFF. For the CDR3, the DNA is TGTGCCAGCAGTCCCCCTGGGACGGCTAACACTGAAGCTTTCTTT.

The CDR3 spells CASSQTLSGPKNIQYF. CDR3 bases: TGTGCCAGCAGCCAAACCCTTAGCGGACCCAAAAACATTCAGTACTTC. The gene calls are TRBV4-2 and TRBJ2-4, with D perhaps matching TRBD2 (6 bases). Germline V CDR1 and CDR2: LGHNA, YNFKEQ. The CDR3 spans 16 residues. Between the trimmed V and J ends, which lost 2 bases and 2 bases, there was a span of 13 bases.

The chain carries TRBV28 and TRBJ1-2; the D gene is possibly TRBD1 (5 bases). V lost 6 bases and J 8 bases, leaving 10 bases between the germline ends. Germline loops: CDR1 MDHEN, CDR2 SYDVKM. The CDR3 contains 11 residues. The CDR3 sequence is CASRFREGYTF. The CDR3 region has the DNA TGTGCCAGCAGGTTCAGGGAGGGCTACACCTTC.

The rearrangement links TRBV5-1 to TRBJ2-5, with 8 bases identical to TRBD2. CDR1 is SGHRS and CDR2 is YFSETQ in the germline V gene. This CDR3 region has 17 residues. V shed 1 base and J 1 base; nucleotides not matched to a gene: 9. CDR3 nucleotide sequence: TGCGCCAGCAGCTTGTTTTCCAGCGGGGGCCTCCAAGAGACCCAGTACTTC. This codes for CASSLFSSGGLQETQYF.

Only a few counts were recorded for this clone. V is TRBV18 and J is TRBJ1-2; unclear D gene. Looked up from germline, CDR1 is KGHSH and CDR2 is LQKENI. The CDR3 runs 13 residues. V was trimmed by 2 bases and J by 9 bases, leaving 13 bases between them. CDR3 nucleotides: TGTGCCAGCTCACCAGGGGAGGGCGAGCGCTACACCTTC. It translates to CASSPGEGERYTF.

On this clone itself: Other DNA sequences from this sample encode an identical CDR3 as well. This rearrangement joins TRBV15 to TRBJ1-2; 10 nucleotides agree with TRBD1. With V trimmed by 1 base and J by 3 bases, 5 bases remained unmatched. Germline V gene lookup returns CDR1 LNHNV and CDR2 YYDKDF (reference sequence). The CDR3 consists of 16 residues. The CDR3 region has the DNA TGTGCCACCAGCAGAGGTGGGACAGGGGACGACTATGGCTACACCTTC. Amino acids: CATSRGGTGDDYGYTF.

The gene calls are TRBV4-1 and TRBJ2-3, with 9 bases that match TRBD1. The ends lost 4 bases at V and 4 bases at J; junction bases unmatched: 0. CDR3 size: 13 residues. Germline values: CDR1 MGHRA, CDR2 YSYEKL. This CDR3 reads CASSRTGADTQYF. DNA of the CDR3: TGCGCCAGCAGCCGGACAGGGGCAGATACGCAGTATTTT.

This clone occurred once. The chain employs TRBV3-1 (or the pseudogene TRBV3-2) and TRBJ2-7; TRBD1 aligns across 9 bases. V lost 4 bases and J lost 5; bases outside the gene matches: 6. Germline CDR1 is LGHDT and CDR2 is YNNKEL (reference sequence). The CDR3 is 14 residues long. CDR3: CASSRDRAKNEQYF. The CDR3 nucleotides are TGTGCCAGCAGCCGGGACAGGGCGAAAAACGAGCAGTACTTC.

CDR3 amino acids: CASSYLDTKYEQYF. In DNA form, the CDR3 reads TGTGCCAGCAGTTACTTGGACACTAAGTACGAGCAGTACTTC. The chain is built from TRBV27 and TRBJ2-7, with D perhaps TRBD1 (5 bases). The V gene lost 4 bases and the J gene lost 4 bases, with 14 bases spanning the gap. The CDR3 loop spans 14 amino acids. Germline CDR1 reads MNHEY; CDR2 reads SMNVEV (reference sequence).

V gene TRBV9 combines with J gene TRBJ2-3, with 9 bases fitting TRBD2. The V gene's germline CDR1 is SGDLS and CDR2 YYNGEE. The CDR3 runs 15 residues. The V segment lost 5 bases and the J segment 0 bases; nucleotides outside the gene matches: 4. In DNA form, the CDR3 reads TGTGCCAGCAGGTCTAGCGGGGTCAGCACAGATACGCAGTATTTT. Residues: CASRSSGVSTDTQYF. Full variable domain (remainder filled in from reference TRBV9 and TRBJ2-3): DSGVTQTPKHLITATGQRVTLRCSPRSGDLSVYWYQQSLDQGLQFLIQYYNGEERAKGNILERFSAQQFPDLHSELNLSSLELGDSALYFCASRSSGVSTDTQYFGPGTRLTVL.

The rearrangement joins TRBV19 to TRBJ1-5, with D uncertain. This CDR3 has 13 residues. CDR1 is LNHDA, CDR2 SQIVND, per germline (reference sequence). The V gene lost 5 bases and the J gene lost 3 bases, with 8 bases spanning the gap. CDR3 protein: CASSWGDNQPQHF. The CDR3 coding sequence is TGTGCCAGTAGTTGGGGAGACAATCAGCCCCAGCATTTT.

The V and J genes are TRBV27 and TRBJ2-2; 10 bases are a match to TRBD2. Germline V lookup: CDR1 MNHEY, CDR2 SMNVEV (reference sequence). V was pared by 6 bases and J by 5 bases, with 15 bases of the junction left unmatched. The CDR3 runs 18 residues. CDR3 in amino acids: CASRLDSGGSWRTGELFF. The CDR3 DNA reads as TGTGCCAGCAGACTTGATAGCGGGGGGTCCTGGAGGACCGGGGAGCTGTTTTTT.

This chain links TRBV27 with TRBJ2-1, with TRBD2 matching 10 bases. Germline trimming cut 7 bases from V and 5 bases from J; bases unmatched to any gene: 2. The germline CDR1 and CDR2 sequences are MNHEY and SMNVEV (reference sequence). The CDR3 consists of 13 residues. CDR3 residues: CASKLAGNNEQFF. In nucleotides, the CDR3 is TGTGCCAGCAAACTAGCGGGGAACAATGAGCAGTTCTTC.

The J gene is TRBJ2-1, the V gene TRBV7-9; D gene ambiguous. This CDR3 contains 13 residues. Germline-derived CDR1 and CDR2 are SEHNR and FQNEAQ (reference sequence). The germline V and J ends were trimmed by 1 base and 3 bases, with 4 bases remaining between them. The CDR3 loop is CASSLELYNEQFF. Written as DNA, the CDR3 is TGTGCCAGCAGCTTAGAGCTCTACAATGAGCAGTTCTTC.